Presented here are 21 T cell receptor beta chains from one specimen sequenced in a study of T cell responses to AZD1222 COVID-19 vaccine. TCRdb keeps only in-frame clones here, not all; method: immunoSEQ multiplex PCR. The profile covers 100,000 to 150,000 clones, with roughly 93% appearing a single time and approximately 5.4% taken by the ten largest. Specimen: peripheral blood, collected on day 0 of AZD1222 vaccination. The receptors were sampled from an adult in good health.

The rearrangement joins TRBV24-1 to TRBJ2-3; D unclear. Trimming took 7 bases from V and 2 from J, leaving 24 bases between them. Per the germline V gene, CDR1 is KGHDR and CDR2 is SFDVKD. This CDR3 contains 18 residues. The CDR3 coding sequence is TGTGCCACCAGGGATCTGGACCCGCGTCTCACAAACACAGATACGCAGTATTTT. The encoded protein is CATRDLDPRLTNTDTQYF.

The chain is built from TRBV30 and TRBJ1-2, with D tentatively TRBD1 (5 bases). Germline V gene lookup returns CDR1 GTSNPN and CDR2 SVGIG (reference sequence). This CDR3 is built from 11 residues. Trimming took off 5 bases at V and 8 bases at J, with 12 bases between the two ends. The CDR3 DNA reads TGTGCCTGGGGGGCAGGGTACGGCTACACCTTC. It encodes CAWGAGYGYTF. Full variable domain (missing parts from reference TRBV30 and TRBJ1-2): SQTIHQWPATLVQPVGSPLSLECTVEGTSNPNLYWYRQAAGRGLQLLFYSVGIGQISSEVPQNLSASRPQDRQFILSSKKLLLSDSGFYLCAWGAGYGYTFGSGTRLTVV.

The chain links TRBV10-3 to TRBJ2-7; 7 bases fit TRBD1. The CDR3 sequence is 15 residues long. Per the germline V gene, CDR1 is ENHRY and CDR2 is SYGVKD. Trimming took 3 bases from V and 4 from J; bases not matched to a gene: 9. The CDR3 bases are TGTGCCATCAGTGACGAGCCTCCGGGACAGTACGAGCAGTACTTC. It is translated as CAISDEPPGQYEQYF.

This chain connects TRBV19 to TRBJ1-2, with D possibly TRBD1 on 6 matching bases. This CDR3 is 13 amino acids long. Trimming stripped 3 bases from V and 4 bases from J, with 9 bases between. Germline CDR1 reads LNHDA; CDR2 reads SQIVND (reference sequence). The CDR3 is CASSIGTSYGYTF. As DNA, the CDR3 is TGTGCCAGTAGTATTGGGACAAGCTATGGCTACACCTTC.

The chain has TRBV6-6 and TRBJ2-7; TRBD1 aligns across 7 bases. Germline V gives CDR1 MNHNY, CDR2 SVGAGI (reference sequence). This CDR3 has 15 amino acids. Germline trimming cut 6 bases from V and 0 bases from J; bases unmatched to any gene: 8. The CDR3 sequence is CASRQDRSSSYEQYF. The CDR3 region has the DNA TGTGCCAGCAGACAGGACAGGTCTAGCTCCTACGAGCAGTACTTC.

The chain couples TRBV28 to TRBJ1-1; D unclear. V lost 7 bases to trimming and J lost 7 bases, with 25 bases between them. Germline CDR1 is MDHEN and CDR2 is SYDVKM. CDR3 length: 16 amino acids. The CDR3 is CASTTSYSARAVEAFF. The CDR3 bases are TGTGCCAGCACCACTTCCTATAGCGCCCGGGCGGTTGAAGCTTTCTTT. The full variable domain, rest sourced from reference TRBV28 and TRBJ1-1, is DVKVTQSSRYLVKRTGEKVFLECVQDMDHENMFWYRQDPGLGLRLIYFSYDVKMKEKGDIPEGYSVSREKKERFSLILESASTNQTSMYLCASTTSYSARAVEAFFGQGTRLTVV.

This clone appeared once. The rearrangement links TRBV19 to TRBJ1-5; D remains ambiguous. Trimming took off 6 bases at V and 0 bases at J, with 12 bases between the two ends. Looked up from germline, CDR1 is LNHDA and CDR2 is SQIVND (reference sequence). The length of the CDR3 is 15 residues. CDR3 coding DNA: TGTGCCAGTAGCCTGGACGGAAATAGCAATCAGCCCCAGCATTTT. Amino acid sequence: CASSLDGNSNQPQHF.

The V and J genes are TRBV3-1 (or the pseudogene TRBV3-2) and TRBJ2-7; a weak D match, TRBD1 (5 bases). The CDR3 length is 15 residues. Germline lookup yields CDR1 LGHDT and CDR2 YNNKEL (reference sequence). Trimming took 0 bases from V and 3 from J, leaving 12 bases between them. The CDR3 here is CASSQEQVQLYEQYF. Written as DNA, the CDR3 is TGTGCCAGCAGCCAAGAACAGGTACAGCTCTACGAGCAGTACTTC.

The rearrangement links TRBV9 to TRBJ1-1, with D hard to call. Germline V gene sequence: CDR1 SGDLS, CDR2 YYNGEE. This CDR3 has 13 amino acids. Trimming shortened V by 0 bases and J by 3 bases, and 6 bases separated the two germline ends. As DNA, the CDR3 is TGTGCCAGCAGCGTAGCTCTTTACACTGAAGCTTTCTTT. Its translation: CASSVALYTEAFF.

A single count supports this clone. The CDR3 DNA follows: TGTGCCAGCAGCCGTCTAGCGGCACCCTACGAGCAGTACTTC. Its translation: CASSRLAAPYEQYF. V gene TRBV27 combines with J gene TRBJ2-7, with 7 bases aligning to TRBD2. This CDR3 is 14 amino acids long. CDR1 and CDR2 (germline): MNHEY, SMNVEV (reference sequence). V lost 6 bases to trimming and J lost 2 bases; unmatched junction nucleotides: 7.

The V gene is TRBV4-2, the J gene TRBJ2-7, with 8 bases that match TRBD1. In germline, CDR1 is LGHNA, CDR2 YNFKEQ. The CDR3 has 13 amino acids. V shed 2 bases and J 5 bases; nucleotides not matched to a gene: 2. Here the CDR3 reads CASSQLDRDEQYF. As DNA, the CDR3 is TGTGCCAGCAGCCAATTGGACAGGGACGAGCAGTACTTC.

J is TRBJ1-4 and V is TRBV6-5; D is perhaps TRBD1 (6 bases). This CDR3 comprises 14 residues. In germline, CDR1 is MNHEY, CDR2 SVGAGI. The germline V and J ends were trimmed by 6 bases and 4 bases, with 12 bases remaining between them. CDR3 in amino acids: CASRRRTDNEKLFF. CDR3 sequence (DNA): TGTGCCAGCAGGAGAAGGACAGATAATGAAAAACTGTTTTTT.

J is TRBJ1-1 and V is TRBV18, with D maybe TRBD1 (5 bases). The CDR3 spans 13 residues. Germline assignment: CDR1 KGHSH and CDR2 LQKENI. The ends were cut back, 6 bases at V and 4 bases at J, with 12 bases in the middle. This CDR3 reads CASSPRASTEAFF. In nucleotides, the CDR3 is TGTGCCAGCTCCCCCAGGGCCAGCACTGAAGCTTTCTTT. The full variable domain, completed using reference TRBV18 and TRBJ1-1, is NAGVMQNPRHLVRRRGQEARLRCSPMKGHSHVYWYRQLPEEGLKFMVYLQKENIIDESGMPKERFSAEFPKEGPSILRIQQVVRGDSAAYFCASSPRASTEAFFGQGTRLTVV.

The CDR3 DNA reads TGTGCCAGCAGCCAAAGTGGCACCGGGGAGCTGTTTTTT. Translated, it gives CASSQSGTGELFF. The chain carries TRBV3-1 (or the pseudogene TRBV3-2) and TRBJ2-2; D is uncertain. The CDR3 has 13 amino acids. Trimming left V 2 bases short and J 4 bases short, with 5 bases between. Germline V gives CDR1 LGHDT, CDR2 YNNKEL (reference sequence).

CDR3 loop: CASSWLYNEQFF. The CDR3 nucleotides read TGTGCCAGCAGCTGGTTATACAATGAGCAGTTCTTC. The gene calls are TRBV2 and TRBJ2-1; D unresolved. Germline values: CDR1 SNHLY, CDR2 FYNNEI. The CDR3 totals 12 residues. V shed 6 bases and J shed 4 bases, with 7 bases lying between them.

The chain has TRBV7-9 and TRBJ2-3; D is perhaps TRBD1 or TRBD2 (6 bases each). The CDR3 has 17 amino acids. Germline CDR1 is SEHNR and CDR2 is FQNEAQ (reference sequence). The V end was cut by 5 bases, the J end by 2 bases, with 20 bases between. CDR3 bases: TGTGCCAGCAGCCCAGCCGGAGGGGGGCTGTCCACAGATACGCAGTATTTT. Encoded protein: CASSPAGGGLSTDTQYF.

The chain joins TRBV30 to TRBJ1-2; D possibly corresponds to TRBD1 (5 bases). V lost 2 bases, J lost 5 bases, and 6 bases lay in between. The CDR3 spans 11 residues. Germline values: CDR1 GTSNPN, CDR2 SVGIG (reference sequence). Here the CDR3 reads CAWSRQYGYTF. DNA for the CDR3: TGTGCCTGGAGTCGACAGTATGGCTACACCTTC.

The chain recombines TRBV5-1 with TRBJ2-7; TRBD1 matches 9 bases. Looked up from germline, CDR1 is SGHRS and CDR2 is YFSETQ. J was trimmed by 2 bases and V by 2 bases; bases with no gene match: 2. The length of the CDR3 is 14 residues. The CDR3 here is CASSFRDRAYEQYF. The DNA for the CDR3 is TGCGCCAGCAGCTTCCGGGACAGGGCCTACGAGCAGTACTTC.

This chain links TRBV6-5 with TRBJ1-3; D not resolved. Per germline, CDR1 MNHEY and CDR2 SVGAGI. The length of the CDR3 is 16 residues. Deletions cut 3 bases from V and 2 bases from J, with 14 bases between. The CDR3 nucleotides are TGTGCCAGCAGTTATTCTCCATCGACACCTGGAAACACCATATATTTT. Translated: CASSYSPSTPGNTIYF.

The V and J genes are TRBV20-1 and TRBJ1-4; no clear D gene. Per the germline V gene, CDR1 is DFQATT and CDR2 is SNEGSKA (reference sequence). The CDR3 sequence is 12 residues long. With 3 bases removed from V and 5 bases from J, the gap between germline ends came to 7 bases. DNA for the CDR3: TGCAGTGCTAGTAAGGCAAATGAAAAACTGTTTTTT. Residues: CSASKANEKLFF.

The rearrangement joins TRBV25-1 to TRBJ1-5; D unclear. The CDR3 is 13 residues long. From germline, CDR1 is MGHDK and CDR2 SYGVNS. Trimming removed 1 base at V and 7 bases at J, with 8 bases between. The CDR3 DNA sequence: TGTGCCAGCAGTGAATCAGCTTACCAGCCCCAGCATTTT. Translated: CASSESAYQPQHF.